This T cell receptor beta chain emerged from a study of persistence of HIV-infected CD4 T cells. Study-wide results and caveats: Proviral oligoclonality tracked with TCR oligoclonality within the same sorted cells. Compared with CD3/CD28-stimulated cells, CMV- and Gag-responding cells showed lower TCRbeta richness.

The length of the CDR3 is 14 residues. The V end was cut by 4 bases, the J end by 6 bases, with 13 bases between. Per germline, CDR1 SGHDN and CDR2 FVKESK. A remark on this clone: Antigen specificity is unknown.

The immunoSEQ assay was version 4, run in survey mode. Some clones are missing from TCRdb's copy, which holds only in-frame ones; the method was immunoSEQ multiplex PCR. The sample shows 45,000 or so clones, 70% to 90% of them seen only once. This nonspecific control used anti-CD3/anti-CD28 bead stimulation of CD4+ T cells. Sorting of responding CD4+ T cells relied on upregulated CD40 ligand together with CD69. Donors had CD4+ T cell counts above 400 cells/uL and were CMV-seropositive. CD8-depleted PBMCs were stimulated roughly 17 hours with anti-CD28/CD49d costimulation, CD40-blocking antibody and enfuvirtide.

This TCR was sampled from an adult woman with HIV who was CMV-seropositive. Material: CD4+ T cells sorted from PBMCs after roughly 20-hour stimulation, obtained from a patient who received antiretroviral therapy. This chain links TRBV14 with TRBJ2-1; D not resolved. CDR3 DNA: TGTGCCAGCAGCCCCCTAGGTCCCGGCAATGAGCAGTTCTTC. Translation gives CASSPLGPGNEQFF.